This T cell receptor (beta chain) was obtained from a study of T cell responses to AZD1222 COVID-19 vaccine. With regard to this clone: The antigen is not known.

Study-wide findings and caveats: Regions 160-218 and 743-854 dominated among vaccine-associated CD4 TCRs spanning spike. Sampled repertoires all dated from after the peak T cell response. Clonal diversity was possibly underestimated, and white British individuals and females predominated among donors.

Method: immunoSEQ multiplex PCR; TCRdb's copy keeps in-frame clones and lacks some. The sample has some 120,000 clones; just over 85% are singletons. This TCR derives from an adult in good health. Source: peripheral blood, taken on day 0 of AZD1222 vaccination.

CDR3 in amino acids: CARKGTFLTYEQYF. CDR3 coding DNA: TGTGCCAGAAAGGGGACTTTTCTGACCTACGAGCAGTACTTC. The V and J genes are TRBV5-6 and TRBJ2-7; D may be TRBD2 (6 bases). Germline V gene sequence: CDR1 SGHDT, CDR2 YYEEEE. The CDR3 is 14 amino acids. V was pared by 8 bases and J by 2 bases, with 17 bases between.